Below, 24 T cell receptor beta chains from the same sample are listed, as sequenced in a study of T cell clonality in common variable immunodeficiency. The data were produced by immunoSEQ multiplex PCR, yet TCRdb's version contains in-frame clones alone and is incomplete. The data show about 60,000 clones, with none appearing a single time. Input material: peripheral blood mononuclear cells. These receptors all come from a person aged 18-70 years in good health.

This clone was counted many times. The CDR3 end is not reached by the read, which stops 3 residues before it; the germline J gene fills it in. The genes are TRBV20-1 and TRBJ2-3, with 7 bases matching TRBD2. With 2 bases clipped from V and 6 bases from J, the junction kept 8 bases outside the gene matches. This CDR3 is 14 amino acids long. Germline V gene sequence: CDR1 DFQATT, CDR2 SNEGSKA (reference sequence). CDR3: CSARLAEGRDTQYF. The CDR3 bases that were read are TGCAGTGCTAGACTAGCGGAGGGTCGGGATACG.

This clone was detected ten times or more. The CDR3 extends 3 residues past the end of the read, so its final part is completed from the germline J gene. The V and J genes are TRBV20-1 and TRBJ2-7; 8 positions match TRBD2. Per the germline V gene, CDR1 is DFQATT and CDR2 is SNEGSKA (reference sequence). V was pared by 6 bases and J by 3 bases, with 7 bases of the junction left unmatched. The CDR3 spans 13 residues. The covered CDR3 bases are TGCAGTGCCAAAGCGGGAGTGTACTACGAG. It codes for CSAKAGVYYE. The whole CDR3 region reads CSAKAGVYYEQYF.

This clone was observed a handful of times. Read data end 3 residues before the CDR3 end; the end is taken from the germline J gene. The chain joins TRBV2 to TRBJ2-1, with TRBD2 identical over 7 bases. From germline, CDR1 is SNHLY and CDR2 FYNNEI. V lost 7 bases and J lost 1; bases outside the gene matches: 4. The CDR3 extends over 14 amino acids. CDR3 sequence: CASIWRESYNEQFF. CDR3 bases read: TGTGCCAGCATTTGGCGGGAGTCCTACAATGAG.

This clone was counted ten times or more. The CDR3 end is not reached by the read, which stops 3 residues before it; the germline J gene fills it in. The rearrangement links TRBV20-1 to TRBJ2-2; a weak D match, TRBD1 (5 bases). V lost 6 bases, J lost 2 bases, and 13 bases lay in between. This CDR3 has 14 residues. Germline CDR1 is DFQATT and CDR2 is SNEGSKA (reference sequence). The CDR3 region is CSATTESNTGELFF. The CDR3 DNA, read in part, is TGCAGTGCCACGACAGAGTCCAACACCGGGGAG.

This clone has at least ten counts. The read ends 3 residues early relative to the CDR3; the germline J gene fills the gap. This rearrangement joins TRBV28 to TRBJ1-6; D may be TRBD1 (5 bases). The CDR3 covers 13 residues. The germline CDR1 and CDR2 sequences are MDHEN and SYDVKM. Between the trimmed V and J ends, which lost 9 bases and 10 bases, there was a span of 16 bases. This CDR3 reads CASLTGDSSPLHF. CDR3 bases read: TGTGCCAGTTTAACAGGCGACTCCTCACCC.

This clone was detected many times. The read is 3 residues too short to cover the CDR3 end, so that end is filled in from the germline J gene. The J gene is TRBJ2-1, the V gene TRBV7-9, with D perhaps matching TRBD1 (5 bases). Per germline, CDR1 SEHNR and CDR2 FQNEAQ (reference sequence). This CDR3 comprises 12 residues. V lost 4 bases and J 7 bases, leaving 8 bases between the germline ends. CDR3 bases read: TGTGCCAGCAGCTCCTCAGGGAATGAG. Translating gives CASSSSGNE. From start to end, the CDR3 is CASSSSGNEQFF.

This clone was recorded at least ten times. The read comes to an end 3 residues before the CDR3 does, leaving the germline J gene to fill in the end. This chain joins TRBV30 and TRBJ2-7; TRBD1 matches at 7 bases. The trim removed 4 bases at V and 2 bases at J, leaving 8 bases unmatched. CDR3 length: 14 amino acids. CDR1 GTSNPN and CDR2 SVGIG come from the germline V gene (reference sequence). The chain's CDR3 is CAWTTGTVTYEQYF. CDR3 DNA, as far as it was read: TGTGCCTGGACTACCGGGACAGTCACCTACGAG.

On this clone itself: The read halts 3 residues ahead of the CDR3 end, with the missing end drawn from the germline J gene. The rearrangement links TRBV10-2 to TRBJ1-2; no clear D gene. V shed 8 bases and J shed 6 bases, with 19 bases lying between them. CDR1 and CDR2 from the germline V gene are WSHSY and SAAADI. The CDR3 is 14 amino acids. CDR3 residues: CASSERPLDHGYTF. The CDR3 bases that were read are TGCGCCAGCTCGGAAAGACCTCTAGATCATGGC.

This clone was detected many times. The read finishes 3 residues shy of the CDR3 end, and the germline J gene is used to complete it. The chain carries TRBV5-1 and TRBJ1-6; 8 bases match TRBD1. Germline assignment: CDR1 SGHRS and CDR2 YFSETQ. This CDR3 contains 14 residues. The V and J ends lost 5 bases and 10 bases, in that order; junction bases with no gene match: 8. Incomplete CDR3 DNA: TGCGCCAGCAGAATGGACAGGGAGTCCTCACCC. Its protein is CASRMDRESSP. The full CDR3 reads CASRMDRESSPLHF.

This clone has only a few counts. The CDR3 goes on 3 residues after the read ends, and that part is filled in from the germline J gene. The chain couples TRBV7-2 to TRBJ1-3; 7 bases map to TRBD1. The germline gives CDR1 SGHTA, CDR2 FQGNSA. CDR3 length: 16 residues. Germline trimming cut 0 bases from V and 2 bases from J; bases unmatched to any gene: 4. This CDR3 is CASSLAGTATGNTIYF. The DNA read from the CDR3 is TGTGCCAGCAGCTTAGCTGGGACAGCCACTGGAAACACC. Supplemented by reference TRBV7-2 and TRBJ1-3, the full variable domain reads GAGVSQSPSNKVTEKGKDVELRCDPISGHTALYWYRQSLGQGLEFLIYFQGNSAPDKSGLPSDRFSAERTGGSVSTLTIQRTQQEDSAVYLCASSLAGTATGNTIYFGEGSWLTVV.

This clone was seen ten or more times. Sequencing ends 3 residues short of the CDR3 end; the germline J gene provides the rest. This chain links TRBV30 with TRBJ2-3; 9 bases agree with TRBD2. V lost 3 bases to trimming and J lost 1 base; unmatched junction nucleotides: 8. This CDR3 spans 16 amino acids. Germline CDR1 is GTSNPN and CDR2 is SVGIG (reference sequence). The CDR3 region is CAWRWAPSGGTDTQYF. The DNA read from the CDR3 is TGTGCCTGGAGATGGGCCCCTAGCGGGGGCACAGATACG.

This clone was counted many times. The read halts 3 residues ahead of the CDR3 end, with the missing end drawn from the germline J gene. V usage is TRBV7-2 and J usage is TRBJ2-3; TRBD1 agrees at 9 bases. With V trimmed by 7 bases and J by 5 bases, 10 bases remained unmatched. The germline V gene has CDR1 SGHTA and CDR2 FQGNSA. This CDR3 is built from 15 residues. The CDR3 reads CASNQGQGGRDTQYF. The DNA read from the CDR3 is TGTGCCAGCAACCAGGGACAGGGAGGGCGAGATACG.

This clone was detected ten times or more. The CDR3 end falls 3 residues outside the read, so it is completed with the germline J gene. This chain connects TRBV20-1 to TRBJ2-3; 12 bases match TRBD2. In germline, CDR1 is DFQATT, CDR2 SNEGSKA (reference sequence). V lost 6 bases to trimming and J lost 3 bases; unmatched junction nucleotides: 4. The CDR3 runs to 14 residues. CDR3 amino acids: CSAPTSGRTDTQYF. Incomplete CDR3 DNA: TGCAGTGCGCCGACTAGCGGGAGAACAGATACG.

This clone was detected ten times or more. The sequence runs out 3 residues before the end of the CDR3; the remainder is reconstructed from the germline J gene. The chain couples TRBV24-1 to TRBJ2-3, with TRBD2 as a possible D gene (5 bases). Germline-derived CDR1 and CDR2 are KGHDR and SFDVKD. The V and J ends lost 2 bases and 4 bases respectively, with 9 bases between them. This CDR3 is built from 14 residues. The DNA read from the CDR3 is TGTGCCACCAGTGATTCTGCGCGGGCAGATACG. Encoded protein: CATSDSARADT. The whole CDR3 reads CATSDSARADTQYF.

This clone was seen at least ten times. The CDR3 loop is CASSLAPRAGLTDTQYF. The covered CDR3 bases are TGTGCCAGCAGCTTAGCACCTCGTGCGGGCCTCACAGATACG. The chain is built from TRBV7-6 and TRBJ2-3, with D possibly matching TRBD2 (5 bases). With the read ending 3 residues before the CDR3 end, the germline J gene is used to fill in that end. Germline loops: CDR1 SGHVS, CDR2 FNYEAQ. The CDR3 extends over 17 amino acids. V lost 0 bases and J lost 2, with 15 bases in between.

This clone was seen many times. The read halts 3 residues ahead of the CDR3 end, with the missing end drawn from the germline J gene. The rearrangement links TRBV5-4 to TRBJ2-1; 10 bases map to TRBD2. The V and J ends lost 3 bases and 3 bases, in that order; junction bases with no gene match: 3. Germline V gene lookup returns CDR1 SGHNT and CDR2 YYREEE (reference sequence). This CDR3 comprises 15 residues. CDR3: CASSSSSGSYNEQFF. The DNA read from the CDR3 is TGTGCCAGCAGCTCCTCTAGCGGGAGCTACAATGAG. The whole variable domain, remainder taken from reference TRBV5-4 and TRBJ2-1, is ETGVTQSPTHLIKTRGQQVTLRCSSQSGHNTVSWYQQALGQGPQFIFQYYREEENGRGNFPPRFSGLQFPNYSSELNVNALELDDSALYLCASSSSSGSYNEQFFGPGTRLTVL.

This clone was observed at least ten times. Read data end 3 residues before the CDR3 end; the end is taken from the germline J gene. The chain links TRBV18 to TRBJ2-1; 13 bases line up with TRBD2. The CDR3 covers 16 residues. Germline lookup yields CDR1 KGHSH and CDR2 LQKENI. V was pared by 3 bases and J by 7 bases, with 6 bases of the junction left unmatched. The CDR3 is CASSPILAGGRNEQFF. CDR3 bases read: TGTGCCAGCTCACCGATACTAGCGGGAGGGCGGAATGAG.

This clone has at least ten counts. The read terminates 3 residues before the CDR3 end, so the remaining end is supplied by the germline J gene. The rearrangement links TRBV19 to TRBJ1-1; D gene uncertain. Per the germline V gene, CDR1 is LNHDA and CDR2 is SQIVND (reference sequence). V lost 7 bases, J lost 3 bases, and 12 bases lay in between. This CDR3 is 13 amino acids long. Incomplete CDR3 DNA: TGTGCCAGTACCCGAGAAGGGTACACTGAA. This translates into CASTREGYTE. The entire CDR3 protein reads CASTREGYTEAFF. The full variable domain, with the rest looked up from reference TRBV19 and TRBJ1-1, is DGGITQSPKYLFRKEGQNVTLSCEQNLNHDAMYWYRQDPGQGLRLIYYSQIVNDFQKGDIAEGYSVSREKKESFPLTVTSAQKNPTAFYLCASTREGYTEAFFGQGTRLTVV.

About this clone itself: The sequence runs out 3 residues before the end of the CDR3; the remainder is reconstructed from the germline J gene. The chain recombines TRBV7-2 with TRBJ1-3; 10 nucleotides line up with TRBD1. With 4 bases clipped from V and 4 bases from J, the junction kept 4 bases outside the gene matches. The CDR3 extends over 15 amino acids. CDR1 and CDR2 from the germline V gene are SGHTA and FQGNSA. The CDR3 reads CASSSGQGTGNTIYF. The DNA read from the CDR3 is TGTGCCAGCAGCTCGGGACAGGGGACGGGAAACACC.

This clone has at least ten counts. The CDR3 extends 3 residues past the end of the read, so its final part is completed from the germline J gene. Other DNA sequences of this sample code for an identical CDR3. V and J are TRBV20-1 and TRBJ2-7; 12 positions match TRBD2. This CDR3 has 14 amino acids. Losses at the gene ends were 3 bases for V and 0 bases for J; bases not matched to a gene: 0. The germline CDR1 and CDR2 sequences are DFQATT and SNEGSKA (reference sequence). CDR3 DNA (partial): TGCAGTGCTAGGACTAGCGGGGGCTCCTACGAG. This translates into CSARTSGGSYE. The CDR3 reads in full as CSARTSGGSYEQYF.

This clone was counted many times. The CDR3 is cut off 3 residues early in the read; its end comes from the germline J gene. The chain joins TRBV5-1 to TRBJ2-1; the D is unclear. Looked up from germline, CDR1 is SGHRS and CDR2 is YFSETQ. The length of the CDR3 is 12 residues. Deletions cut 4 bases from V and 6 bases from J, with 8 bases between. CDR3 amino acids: CASSPAANEQFF. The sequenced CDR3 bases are TGCGCCAGCAGCCCGGCGGCCAATGAG.

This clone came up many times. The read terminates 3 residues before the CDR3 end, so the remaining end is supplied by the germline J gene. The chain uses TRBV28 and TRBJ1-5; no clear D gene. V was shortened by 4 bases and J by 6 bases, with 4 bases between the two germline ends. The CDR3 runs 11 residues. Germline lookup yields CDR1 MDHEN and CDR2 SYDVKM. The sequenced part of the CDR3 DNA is TGTGCCAGCAGTTACGGTCAGCCC. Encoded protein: CASSYGQP. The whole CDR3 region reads CASSYGQPQHF.

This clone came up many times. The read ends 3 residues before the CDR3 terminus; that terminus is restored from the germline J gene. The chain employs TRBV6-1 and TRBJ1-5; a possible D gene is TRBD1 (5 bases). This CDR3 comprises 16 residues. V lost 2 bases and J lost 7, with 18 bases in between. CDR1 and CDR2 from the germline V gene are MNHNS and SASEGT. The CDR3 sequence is CASSEWGGREKQPQHF. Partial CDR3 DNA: TGTGCCAGCAGTGAATGGGGCGGCAGGGAGAAGCAGCCC.

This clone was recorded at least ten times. The chain's CDR3 is CASSFIAGGETQYF. The CDR3 bases that were read are TGTGCCAGCAGCTTTATAGCGGGAGGAGAGACC. The rearrangement joins TRBV11-3 to TRBJ2-5, with 10 bases matching TRBD2. The read finishes 3 residues shy of the CDR3 end, and the germline J gene is used to complete it. V lost 3 bases to trimming and J lost 4 bases; unmatched junction nucleotides: 2. CDR3 length: 14 residues. In germline, CDR1 is SGHNT, CDR2 YENEEA.